Given below is one T cell receptor beta chain in context. In the authors' methods: The authors estimated nucleated cell counts from reference gene primer amplification. Clones were sequenced by immunoSEQ multiplex PCR, and TCRdb holds only the in-frame ones, with some missing. D and trimming come from the DNA, and the V and J calls and clone size come from that table. The table has about 210,000 clones, about 85% seen once. This sample was included in a study of blood T cell repertoires in COVID-19. Overall study context: T cells, B-cell-depleted T cells, or PBMCs supplied cDNA or gDNA.

Per germline, CDR1 SNHLY and CDR2 FYNNEI. The ends were cut back, 4 bases at V and 6 bases at J, with 15 bases in the middle. The CDR3 spans 14 residues. The sequence was collected from a man between 65 and 85 years old with acute or convalescent COVID-19. Sequencing was performed on peripheral blood. The V and J genes are TRBV2 and TRBJ1-1, with D perhaps TRBD1 (6 bases). Here the CDR3 reads CASSGQQGLAEAFF. The CDR3 DNA reads as TGTGCCAGCAGTGGTCAACAGGGTCTCGCTGAAGCTTTCTTT.